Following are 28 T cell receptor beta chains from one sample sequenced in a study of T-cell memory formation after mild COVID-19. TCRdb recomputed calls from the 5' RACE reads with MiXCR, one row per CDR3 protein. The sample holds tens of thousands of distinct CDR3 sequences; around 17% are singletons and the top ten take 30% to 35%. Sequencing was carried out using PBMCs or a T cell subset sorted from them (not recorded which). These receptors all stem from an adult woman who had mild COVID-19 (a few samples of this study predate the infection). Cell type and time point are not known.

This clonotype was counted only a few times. In DNA form, the CDR3 reads TGTGCCAGCAGCTCGGGAAGGCTAACGTCCTATGGCTACACCTTC. Translated, it gives CASSSGRLTSYGYTF. The chain employs TRBV7-9 and TRBJ1-2, with D uncertain. The CDR3 spans 15 residues. CDR1 and CDR2 (germline): SEHNR, FQNEAQ (reference sequence). Deletions cut 4 bases from V and 4 bases from J, with 16 bases between. Supplemented by reference TRBV7-9 and TRBJ1-2, the full variable domain reads DTGVSQNPRHKITKRGQNVTFRCDPISEHNRLYWYRQTLGQGPEFLTYFQNEAQLEKSRLLSDRFSAERPKGSFSTLEIQRTEQGDSAMYLCASSSGRLTSYGYTFGSGTRLTVV.

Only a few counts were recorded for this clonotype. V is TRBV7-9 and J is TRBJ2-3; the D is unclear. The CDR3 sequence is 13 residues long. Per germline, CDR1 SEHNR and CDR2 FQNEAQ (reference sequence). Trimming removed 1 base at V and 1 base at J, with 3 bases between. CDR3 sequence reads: CASSLEGTDTQYF. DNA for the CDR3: TGTGCCAGCAGCTTAGAAGGCACAGATACGCAGTATTTT.

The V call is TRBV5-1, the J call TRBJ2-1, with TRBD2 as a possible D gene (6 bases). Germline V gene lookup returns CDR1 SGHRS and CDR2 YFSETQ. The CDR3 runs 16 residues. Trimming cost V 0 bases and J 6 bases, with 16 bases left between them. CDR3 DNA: TGCGCCAGCAGCTTGGAACCGTTAGGGACTCTCAATGAGCAGTTCTTC. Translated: CASSLEPLGTLNEQFF.

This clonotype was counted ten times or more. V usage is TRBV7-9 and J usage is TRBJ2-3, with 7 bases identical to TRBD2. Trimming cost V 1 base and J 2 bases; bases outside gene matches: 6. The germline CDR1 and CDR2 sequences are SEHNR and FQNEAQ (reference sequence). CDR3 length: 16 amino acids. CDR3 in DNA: TGTGCCAGCAGCTTAGTTTTAGCGGGCCTCACAGATACGCAGTATTTT. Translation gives CASSLVLAGLTDTQYF.

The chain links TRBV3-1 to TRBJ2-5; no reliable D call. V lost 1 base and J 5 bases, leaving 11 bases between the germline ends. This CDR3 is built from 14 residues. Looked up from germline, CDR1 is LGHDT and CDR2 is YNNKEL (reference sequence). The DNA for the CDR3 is TGTGCCAGCAGCCAAGTTTCTCCAATCGAGACCCAGTACTTC. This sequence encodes CASSQVSPIETQYF.

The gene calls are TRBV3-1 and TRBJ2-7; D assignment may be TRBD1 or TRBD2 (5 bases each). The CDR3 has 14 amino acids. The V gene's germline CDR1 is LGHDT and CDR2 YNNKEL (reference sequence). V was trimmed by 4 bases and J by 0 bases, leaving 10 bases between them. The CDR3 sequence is CASSPGPYSYEQYF. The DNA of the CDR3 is TGTGCCAGCAGCCCGGGGCCCTACTCCTACGAGCAGTACTTC.

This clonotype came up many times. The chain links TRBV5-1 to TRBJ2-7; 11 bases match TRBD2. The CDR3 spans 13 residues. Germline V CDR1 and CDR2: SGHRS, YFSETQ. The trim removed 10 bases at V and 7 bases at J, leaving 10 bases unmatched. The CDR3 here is CAGIGSGREEQYF. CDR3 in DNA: TGCGCCGGAATTGGTAGCGGGAGGGAAGAGCAGTACTTC.

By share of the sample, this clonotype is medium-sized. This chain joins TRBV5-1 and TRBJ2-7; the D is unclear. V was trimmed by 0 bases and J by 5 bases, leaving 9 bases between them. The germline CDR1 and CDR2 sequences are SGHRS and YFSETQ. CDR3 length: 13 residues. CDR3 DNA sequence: TGCGCCAGCAGCTTGGAAATATTGGACGAGCAGTACTTC. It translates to CASSLEILDEQYF.

For the CDR3, the DNA is TGTGCCAGCAGCTCCGATGACAGGCGAGAGACCCAGTACTTC. It codes for CASSSDDRRETQYF. The rearrangement uses TRBV7-9 and TRBJ2-5, with D perhaps matching TRBD1 (6 bases). The germline V gene has CDR1 SEHNR and CDR2 FQNEAQ (reference sequence). The CDR3 consists of 14 residues. V was pared by 4 bases and J by 4 bases, with 13 bases between.

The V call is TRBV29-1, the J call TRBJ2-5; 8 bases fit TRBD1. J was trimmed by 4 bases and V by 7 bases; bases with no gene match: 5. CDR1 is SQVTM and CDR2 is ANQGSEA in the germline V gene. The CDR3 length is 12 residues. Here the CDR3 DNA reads TGCAGCGGACAGGGGTTGGGAGAGACCCAGTACTTC. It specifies CSGQGLGETQYF.

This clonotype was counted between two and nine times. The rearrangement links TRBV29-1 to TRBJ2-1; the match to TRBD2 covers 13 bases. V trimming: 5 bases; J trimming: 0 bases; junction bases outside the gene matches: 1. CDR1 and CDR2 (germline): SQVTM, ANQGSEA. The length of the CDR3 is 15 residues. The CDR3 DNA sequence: TGCAGCGTTAGGACTAGCGGGAGCTCCTACAATGAGCAGTTCTTC. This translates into CSVRTSGSSYNEQFF.

This chain's CDR3 is CASSGIGHEQYF. The DNA for the CDR3 is TGTGCCAGCAGTGGTATTGGTCACGAGCAGTACTTC. The chain is built from TRBV2 and TRBJ2-7; D call uncertain. From germline, CDR1 is SNHLY and CDR2 FYNNEI. The CDR3 has 12 amino acids. The V end was cut by 4 bases, the J end by 5 bases, with 9 bases between.

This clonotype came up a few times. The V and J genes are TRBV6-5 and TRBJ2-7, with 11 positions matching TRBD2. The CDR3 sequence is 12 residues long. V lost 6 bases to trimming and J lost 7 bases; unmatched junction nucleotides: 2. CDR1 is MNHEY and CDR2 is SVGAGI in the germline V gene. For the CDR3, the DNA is TGTGCCAGCAGGGGACTAGCGGATGAGCAGTACTTC. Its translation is CASRGLADEQYF.

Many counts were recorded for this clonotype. CDR3 sequence: CSVQGEPKEIYEQYF. Here the CDR3 DNA reads TGCAGCGTACAAGGGGAGCCCAAGGAAATCTACGAGCAGTACTTC. V and J are TRBV29-1 and TRBJ2-7; tentatively, D is TRBD1 or TRBD2 (5 bases each). Trimming pared 6 bases from V and 3 bases from J, leaving 21 bases between. This CDR3 spans 15 amino acids. Germline CDR1 SQVTM, CDR2 ANQGSEA.

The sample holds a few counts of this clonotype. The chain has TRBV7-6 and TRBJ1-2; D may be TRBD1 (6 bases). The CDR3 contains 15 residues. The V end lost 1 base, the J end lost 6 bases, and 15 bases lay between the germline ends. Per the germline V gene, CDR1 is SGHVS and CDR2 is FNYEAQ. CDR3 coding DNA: TGTGCCAGCAGCTTAGGAAATTCAGGGGCCGATGGCTACACCTTC. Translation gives CASSLGNSGADGYTF.

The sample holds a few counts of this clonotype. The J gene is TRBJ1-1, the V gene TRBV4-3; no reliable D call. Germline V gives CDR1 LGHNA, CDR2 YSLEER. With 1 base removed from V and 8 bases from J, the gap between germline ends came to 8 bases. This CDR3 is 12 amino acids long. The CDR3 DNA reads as TGCGCCAGCAGCCAAGTTCCAGGCGAAGCTTTCTTT. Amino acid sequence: CASSQVPGEAFF.

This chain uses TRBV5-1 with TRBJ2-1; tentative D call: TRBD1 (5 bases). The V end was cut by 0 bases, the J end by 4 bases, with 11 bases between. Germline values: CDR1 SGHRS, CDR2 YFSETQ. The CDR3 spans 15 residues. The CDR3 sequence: CASSLGQNTYNEQFF. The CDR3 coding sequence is TGCGCCAGCAGCTTGGGACAGAACACTTACAATGAGCAGTTCTTC. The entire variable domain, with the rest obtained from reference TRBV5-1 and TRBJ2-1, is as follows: KAGVTQTPRYLIKTRGQQVTLSCSPISGHRSVSWYQQTPGQGLQFLFEYFSETQRNKGNFPGRFSGRQFSNSRSEMNVSTLELGDSALYLCASSLGQNTYNEQFFGPGTRLTVL.

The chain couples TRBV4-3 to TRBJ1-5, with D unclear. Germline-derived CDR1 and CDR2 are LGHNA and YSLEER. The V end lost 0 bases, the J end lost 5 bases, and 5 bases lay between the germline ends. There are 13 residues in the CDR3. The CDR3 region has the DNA TGCGCCAGCAGCCAAGATTTCGATCAGCCCCAGCATTTT. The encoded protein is CASSQDFDQPQHF.

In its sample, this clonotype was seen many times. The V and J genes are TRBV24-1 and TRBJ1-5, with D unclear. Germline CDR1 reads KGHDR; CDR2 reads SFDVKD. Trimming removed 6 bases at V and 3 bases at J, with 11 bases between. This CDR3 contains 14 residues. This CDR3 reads CATSRASHNQPQHF. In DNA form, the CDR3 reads TGTGCCACCAGTAGGGCCAGCCACAATCAGCCCCAGCATTTT.

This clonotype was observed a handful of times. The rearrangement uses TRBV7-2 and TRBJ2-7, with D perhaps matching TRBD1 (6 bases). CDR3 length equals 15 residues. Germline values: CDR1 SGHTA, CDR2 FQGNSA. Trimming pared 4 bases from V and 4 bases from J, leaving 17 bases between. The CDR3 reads CASSSRDTRVYEQYF. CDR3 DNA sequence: TGTGCCAGCAGCTCCCGGGACACTAGAGTTTACGAGCAGTACTTC.

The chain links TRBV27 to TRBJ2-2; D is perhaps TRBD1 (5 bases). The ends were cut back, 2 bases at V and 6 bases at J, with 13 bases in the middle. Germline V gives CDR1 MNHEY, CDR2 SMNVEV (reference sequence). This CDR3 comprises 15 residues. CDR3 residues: CASSLLSGLAGELFF. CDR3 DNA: TGTGCCAGCAGTTTACTGTCAGGGCTTGCCGGGGAGCTGTTTTTT.

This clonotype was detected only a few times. This chain's CDR3 is CSASTGGTGELFF. The CDR3 coding sequence is TGCAGTGCTTCGACAGGGGGCACCGGGGAGCTGTTTTTT. The chain combines TRBV20-1 with TRBJ2-2; 9 bases are a match to TRBD1. Germline V gives CDR1 DFQATT, CDR2 SNEGSKA (reference sequence). V was clipped by 5 bases and J by 4 bases; unmatched bases: 2. CDR3 length: 13 residues.

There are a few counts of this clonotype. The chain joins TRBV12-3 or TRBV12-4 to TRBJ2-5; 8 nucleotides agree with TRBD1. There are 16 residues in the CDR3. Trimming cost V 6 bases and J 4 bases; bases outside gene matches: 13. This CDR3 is CASSSGQGRSRETQYF. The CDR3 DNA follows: TGTGCCAGCAGCTCCGGACAGGGTCGATCGAGAGAGACCCAGTACTTC.

The CDR3 reads CASSESLEGYNEQFF. The DNA for the CDR3 is TGTGCCAGCAGCGAATCCTTGGAGGGGTACAATGAGCAGTTCTTC. The chain uses TRBV7-6 and TRBJ2-1; TRBD2 is a possible D gene (6 bases). The germline gives CDR1 SGHVS, CDR2 FNYEAQ. This CDR3 is built from 15 residues. V was shortened by 5 bases and J by 4 bases, with 15 bases between the two germline ends.

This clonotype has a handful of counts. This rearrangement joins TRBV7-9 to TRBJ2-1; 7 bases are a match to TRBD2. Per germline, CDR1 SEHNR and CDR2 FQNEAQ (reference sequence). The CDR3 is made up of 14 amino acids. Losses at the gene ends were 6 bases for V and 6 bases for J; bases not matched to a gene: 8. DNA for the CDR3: TGTGCCAGCAGATCTTTCTCTAGCGGCAATGAGCAGTTCTTC. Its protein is CASRSFSSGNEQFF.

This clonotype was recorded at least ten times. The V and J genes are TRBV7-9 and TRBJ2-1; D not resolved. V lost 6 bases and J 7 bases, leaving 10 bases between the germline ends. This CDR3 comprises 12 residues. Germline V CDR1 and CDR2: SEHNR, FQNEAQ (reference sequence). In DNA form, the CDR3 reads TGTGCCAGCAGTACCTCCCGGAATGAGCAGTTCTTC. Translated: CASSTSRNEQFF.

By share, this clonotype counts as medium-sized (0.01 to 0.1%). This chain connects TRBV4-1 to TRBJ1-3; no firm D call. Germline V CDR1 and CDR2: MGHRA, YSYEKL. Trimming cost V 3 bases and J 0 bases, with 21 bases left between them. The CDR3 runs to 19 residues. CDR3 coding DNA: TGCGCCAGCAGCCAGGATCTCAGTTTGGGCCCGGACTCTGGAAACACCATATATTTT. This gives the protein CASSQDLSLGPDSGNTIYF.

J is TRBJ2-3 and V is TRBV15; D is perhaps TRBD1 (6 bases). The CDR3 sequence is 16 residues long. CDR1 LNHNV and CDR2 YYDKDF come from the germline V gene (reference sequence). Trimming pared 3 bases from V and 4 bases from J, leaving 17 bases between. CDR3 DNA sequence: TGTGCCACCAGCAGTGGGGGCGTTATGGTAGCAGATACGCAGTATTTT. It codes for CATSSGGVMVADTQYF.